Sequencing of this T cell receptor beta chain was carried out in a study of beta chain features in type 1 diabetes. Whole-study results and caveats: Moderately but significantly shorter TCRB CDR3s were found in Type 1 diabetes patients in all four CD4+ subsets.

The CDR3 contains 10 residues. CDR1 and CDR2 (germline): MNHNS, SASEGT. V was trimmed by 10 bases and J by 7 bases, leaving 8 bases between them. For this clone: Its antigen is still unknown.

What was sequenced were expressed TCRB transcripts, since all of the isolated RNA had been reverse transcribed. The data were produced by immunoSEQ multiplex PCR, yet TCRdb's version contains in-frame clones alone and is incomplete. This table holds a few hundred thousand clones, about 15% found once. This clonotype originated in a man under 40 with type 1 diabetes. Sequencing was performed on naive CD4+ T cells from blood. V usage is TRBV6-1 and J usage is TRBJ2-1; D call uncertain. The CDR3 reads CATNWNEQFF. CDR3 bases: TGTGCCACCAACTGGAATGAGCAGTTCTTC.